This T cell receptor (beta chain) is drawn from a study of cytomegalovirus exposure and HLA in healthy donors. Study as a whole: An early release of data contained around 80 million unique TCRs, which came from HLA-typed donors.

Study-wide findings and caveats: A later analysis associated approximately 17,000 TCR beta sequences with HLA alleles at a 0.05 false discovery rate. A highly shared variant cluster was judged a likely technical artifact. Across HLA loci, a later analysis found differing TCR association rates, with DRB1 most and HLA-C fewest.

Germline V CDR1 and CDR2: MDHEN, SYDVKM. Trimming shortened V by 7 bases and J by 1 base, and 19 bases separated the two germline ends. The CDR3 has 16 residues. Both 60 Vbeta primers and 13 Jbeta primers went into the PCR. TCRdb keeps only in-frame clones here, not all; method: immunoSEQ multiplex PCR. This table holds over 150,000 clones, around 77% found once. Notes on this clone: Antigen unknown.

The chain recombines TRBV28 with TRBJ1-1; D is possibly TRBD1 (5 bases). What was sequenced was PBMCs. This clonotype originated in a woman between 45 and 65 years old in good health and CMV-seropositive. CDR3 loop: CASTPGGEGRNTEAFF. For the CDR3, the DNA is TGTGCCAGCACTCCCGGGGGGGAGGGTAGGAACACTGAAGCTTTCTTT.